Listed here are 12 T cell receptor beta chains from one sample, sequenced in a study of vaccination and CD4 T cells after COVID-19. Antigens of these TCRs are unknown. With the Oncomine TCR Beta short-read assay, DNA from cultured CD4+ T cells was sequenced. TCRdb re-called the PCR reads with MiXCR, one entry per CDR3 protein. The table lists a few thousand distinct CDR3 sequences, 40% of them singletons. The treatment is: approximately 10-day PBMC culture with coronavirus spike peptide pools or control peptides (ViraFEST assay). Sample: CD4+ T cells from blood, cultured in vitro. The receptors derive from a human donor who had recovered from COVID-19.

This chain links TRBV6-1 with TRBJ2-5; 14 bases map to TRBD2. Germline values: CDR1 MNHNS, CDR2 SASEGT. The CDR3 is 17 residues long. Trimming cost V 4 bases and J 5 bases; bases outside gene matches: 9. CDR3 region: CASSGWTSGGYEETQYF. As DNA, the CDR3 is TGTGCCAGCAGTGGTTGGACTAGCGGGGGGTATGAGGAGACCCAGTACTTC.

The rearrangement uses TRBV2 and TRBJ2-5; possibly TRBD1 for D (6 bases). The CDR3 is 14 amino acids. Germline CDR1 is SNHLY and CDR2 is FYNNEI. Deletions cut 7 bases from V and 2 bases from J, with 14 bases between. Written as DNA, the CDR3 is TGTGCCAGCAATCCGGACAGTCCGCAAGAGACCCAGTACTTC. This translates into CASNPDSPQETQYF. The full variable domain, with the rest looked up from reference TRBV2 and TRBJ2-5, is EPEVTQTPSHQVTQMGQEVILRCVPISNHLYFYWYRQILGQKVEFLVSFYNNEISEKSEIFDDQFSVERPDGSNFTLKIRSTKLEDSAMYFCASNPDSPQETQYFGPGTRLLVL.

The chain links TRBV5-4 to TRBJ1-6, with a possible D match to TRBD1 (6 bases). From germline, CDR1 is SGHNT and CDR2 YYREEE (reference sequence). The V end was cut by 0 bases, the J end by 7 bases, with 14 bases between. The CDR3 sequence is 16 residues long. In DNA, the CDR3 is TGTGCCAGCAGCTTGGCCTCGGGGGGGCGGAATTCACCCCTCCACTTT. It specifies CASSLASGGRNSPLHF.

This CDR3 reads CARGQGYGYTF. DNA of the CDR3: TGTGCCAGGGGACAGGGGTATGGCTACACCTTC. The V gene is TRBV19, the J gene TRBJ1-2; 10 bases are shared with TRBD1. The V and J ends lost 9 bases and 5 bases, in that order; junction bases with no gene match: 0. CDR1 and CDR2 from the germline V gene are LNHDA and SQIVND (reference sequence). This CDR3 is built from 11 residues.

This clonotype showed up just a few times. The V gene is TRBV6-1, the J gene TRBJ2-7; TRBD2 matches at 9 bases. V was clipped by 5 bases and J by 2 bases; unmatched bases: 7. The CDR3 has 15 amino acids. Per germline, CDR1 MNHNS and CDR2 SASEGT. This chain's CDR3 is CASSNSGGPPYEQYF. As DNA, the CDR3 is TGTGCCAGCAGTAACAGCGGGGGGCCTCCCTACGAGCAGTACTTC.

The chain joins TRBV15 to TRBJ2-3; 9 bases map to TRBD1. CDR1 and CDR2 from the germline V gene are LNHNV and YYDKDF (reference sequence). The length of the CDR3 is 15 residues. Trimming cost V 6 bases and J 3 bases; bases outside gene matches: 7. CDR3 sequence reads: CATRARDRGTDTQYF. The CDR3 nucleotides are TGTGCCACCAGAGCCCGCGACAGGGGGACAGATACGCAGTATTTT.

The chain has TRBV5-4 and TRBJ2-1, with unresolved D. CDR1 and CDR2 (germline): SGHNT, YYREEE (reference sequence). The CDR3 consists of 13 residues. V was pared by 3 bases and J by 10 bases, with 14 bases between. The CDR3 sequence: CASSSLELDEQFF. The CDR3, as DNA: TGTGCCAGCAGCTCCCTCGAGTTGGACGAGCAGTTCTTC.

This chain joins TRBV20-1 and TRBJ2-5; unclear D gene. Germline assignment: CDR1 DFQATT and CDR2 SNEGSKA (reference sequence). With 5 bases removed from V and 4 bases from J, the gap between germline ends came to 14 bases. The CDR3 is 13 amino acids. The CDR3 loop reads CSAPGEVGETQYF. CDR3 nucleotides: TGCAGTGCTCCAGGAGAAGTAGGAGAGACCCAGTACTTC.

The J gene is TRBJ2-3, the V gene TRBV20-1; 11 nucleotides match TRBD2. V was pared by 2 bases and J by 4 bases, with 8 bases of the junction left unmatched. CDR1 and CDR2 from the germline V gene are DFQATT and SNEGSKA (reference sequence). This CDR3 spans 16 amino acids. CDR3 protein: CSARLAGGRGPDTQYF. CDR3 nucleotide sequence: TGCAGTGCTAGACTAGCGGGAGGAAGGGGGCCAGATACGCAGTATTTT.

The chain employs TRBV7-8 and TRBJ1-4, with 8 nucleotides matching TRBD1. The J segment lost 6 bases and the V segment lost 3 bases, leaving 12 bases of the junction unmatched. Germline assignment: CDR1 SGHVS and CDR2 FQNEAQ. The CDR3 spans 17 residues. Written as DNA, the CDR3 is TGTGCCAGCAGCTTCGGTGGCTTTGGGACAGGTGATGAAAAACTGTTTTTT. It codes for CASSFGGFGTGDEKLFF.

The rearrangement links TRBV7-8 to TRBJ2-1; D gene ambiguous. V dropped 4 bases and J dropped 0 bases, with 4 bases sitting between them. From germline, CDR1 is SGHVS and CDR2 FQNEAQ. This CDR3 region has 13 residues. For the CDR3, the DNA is TGTGCCAGCAGCTGGGACTCCTACAATGAGCAGTTCTTC. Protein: CASSWDSYNEQFF.

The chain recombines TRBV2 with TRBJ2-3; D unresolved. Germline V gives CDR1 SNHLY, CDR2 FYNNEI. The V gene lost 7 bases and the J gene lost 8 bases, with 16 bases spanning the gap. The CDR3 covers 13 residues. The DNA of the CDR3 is TGTGCCAGCACCGAGACCCTACCCGGTACGCAGTATTTT. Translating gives CASTETLPGTQYF.